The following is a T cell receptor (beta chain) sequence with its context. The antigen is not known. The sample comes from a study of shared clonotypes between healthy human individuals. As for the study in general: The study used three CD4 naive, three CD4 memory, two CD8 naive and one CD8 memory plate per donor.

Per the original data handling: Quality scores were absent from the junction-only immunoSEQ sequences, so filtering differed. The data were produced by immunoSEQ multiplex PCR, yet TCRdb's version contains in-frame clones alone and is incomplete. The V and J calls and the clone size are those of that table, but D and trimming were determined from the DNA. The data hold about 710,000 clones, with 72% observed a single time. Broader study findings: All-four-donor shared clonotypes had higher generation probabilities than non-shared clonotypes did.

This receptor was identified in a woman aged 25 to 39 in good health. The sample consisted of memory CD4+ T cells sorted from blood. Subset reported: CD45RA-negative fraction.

This chain's CDR3 is CASSPTGGAGGYTF. DNA of the CDR3: TGTGCCAGCAGTCCGACAGGGGGCGCGGGTGGCTACACCTTC. The V and J genes are TRBV27 and TRBJ1-2, with TRBD1 identical over 10 bases. J gave up 7 bases and V 5 bases, and 7 bases lay outside the gene matches. Germline loops: CDR1 MNHEY, CDR2 SMNVEV (reference sequence). CDR3 length: 14 residues.